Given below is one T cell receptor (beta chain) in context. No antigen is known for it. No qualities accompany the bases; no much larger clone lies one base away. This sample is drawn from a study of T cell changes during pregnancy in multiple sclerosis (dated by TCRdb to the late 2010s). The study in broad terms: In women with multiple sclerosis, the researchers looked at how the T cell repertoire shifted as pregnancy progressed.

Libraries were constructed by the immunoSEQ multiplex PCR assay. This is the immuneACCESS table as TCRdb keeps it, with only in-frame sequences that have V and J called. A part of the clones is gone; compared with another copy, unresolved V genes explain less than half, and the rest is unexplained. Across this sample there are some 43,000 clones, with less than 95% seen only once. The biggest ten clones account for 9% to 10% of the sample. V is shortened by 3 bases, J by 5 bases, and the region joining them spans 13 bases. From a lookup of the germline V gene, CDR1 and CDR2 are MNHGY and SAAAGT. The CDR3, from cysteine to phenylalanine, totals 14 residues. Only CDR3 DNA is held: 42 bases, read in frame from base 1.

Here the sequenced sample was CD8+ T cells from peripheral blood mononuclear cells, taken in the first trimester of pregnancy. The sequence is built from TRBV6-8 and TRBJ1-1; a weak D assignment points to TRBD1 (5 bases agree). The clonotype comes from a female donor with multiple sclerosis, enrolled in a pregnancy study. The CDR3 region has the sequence CASSYPGVRTEAFF. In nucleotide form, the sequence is TGTGCCAGCAGTTATCCGGGGGTGAGGACTGAAGCTTTCTTT.